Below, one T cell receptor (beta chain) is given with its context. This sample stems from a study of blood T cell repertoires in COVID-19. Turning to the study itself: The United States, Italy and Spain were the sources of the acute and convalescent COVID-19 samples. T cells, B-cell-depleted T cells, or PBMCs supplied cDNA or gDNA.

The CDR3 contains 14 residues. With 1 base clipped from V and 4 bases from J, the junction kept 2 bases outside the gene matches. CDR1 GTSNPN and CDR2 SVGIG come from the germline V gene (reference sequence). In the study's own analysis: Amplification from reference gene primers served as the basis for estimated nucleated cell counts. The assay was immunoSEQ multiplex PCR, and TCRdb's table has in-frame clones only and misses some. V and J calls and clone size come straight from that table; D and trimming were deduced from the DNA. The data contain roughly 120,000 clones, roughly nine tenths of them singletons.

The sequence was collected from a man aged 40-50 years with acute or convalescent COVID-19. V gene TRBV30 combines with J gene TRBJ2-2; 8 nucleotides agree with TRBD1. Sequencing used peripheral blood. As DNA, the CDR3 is TGTGCCTGGAGTGAGACAGGGGCCACCGGGGAGCTGTTTTTT. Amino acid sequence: CAWSETGATGELFF. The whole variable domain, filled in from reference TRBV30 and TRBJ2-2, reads SQTIHQWPATLVQPVGSPLSLECTVEGTSNPNLYWYRQAAGRGLQLLFYSVGIGQISSEVPQNLSASRPQDRQFILSSKKLLLSDSGFYLCAWSETGATGELFFGEGSRLTVL.